These 28 T cell receptor beta chains came from one sample sequenced in a study of T cell responses to AZD1222 COVID-19 vaccine. Repertoires were generated with immunoSEQ multiplex PCR, while TCRdb's copy carries only in-frame clones and drops some. The sample gives fewer than 150,000 clones, roughly 87% of which show up once; approximately 10% is in the top ten. Sequences were derived from peripheral blood, sampled on day 0 of AZD1222 vaccination. These TCRs come from an adult in good health.

The chain couples TRBV27 to TRBJ2-1, with TRBD1 matching over 7 bases. The CDR3 has 13 residues. J lost 7 bases, V lost 5 bases, and 5 bases had no gene match. Germline CDR1 reads MNHEY; CDR2 reads SMNVEV (reference sequence). CDR3 coding DNA: TGTGCCAGCAGTCCCTCAGGGGGAAATGAGCAGTTCTTC. This gives the protein CASSPSGGNEQFF.

The genes are TRBV3-1 (or the pseudogene TRBV3-2) and TRBJ2-7; D remains unclear. From germline, CDR1 is LGHDT and CDR2 YNNKEL (reference sequence). Trimming left V 1 base short and J 4 bases short, with 5 bases between. This CDR3 is built from 12 residues. The CDR3 coding sequence is TGTGCCAGCAGCCAAGTCTGGTACGAGCAGTACTTC. Its protein is CASSQVWYEQYF.

The CDR3 is CASSLRGENTEAFF. The DNA of the CDR3 is TGTGCCAGCAGTCTCAGGGGAGAGAACACTGAAGCTTTCTTT. The V and J genes are TRBV6-6 and TRBJ1-1, with D possibly being TRBD1 (6 bases). Germline loops: CDR1 MNHNY, CDR2 SVGAGI (reference sequence). V was clipped by 5 bases and J by 1 base, with 11 bases between them. The CDR3 sequence is 14 residues long.

J is TRBJ2-1 and V is TRBV27; TRBD2 aligns across 8 bases. The CDR3 is made up of 13 amino acids. Germline V gene lookup returns CDR1 MNHEY and CDR2 SMNVEV (reference sequence). The CDR3 DNA sequence: TGTCTCGTGGCGGGGGGCACAGGCAATGAGCAGTTCTTC. Amino acids: CLVAGGTGNEQFF.

The chain links TRBV27 to TRBJ1-5; 7 positions agree with TRBD1. Germline CDR1 is MNHEY and CDR2 is SMNVEV (reference sequence). The CDR3 runs 15 residues. Trimming removed 6 bases from V and 0 bases from J; junction bases left unmatched: 5. The CDR3 sequence: CASRRTGHSNQPQHF. The DNA for the CDR3 is TGTGCCAGCAGACGGACAGGTCATAGCAATCAGCCCCAGCATTTT.

The V gene is TRBV19, the J gene TRBJ1-4; weak D call: TRBD1 (5 bases). V lost 5 bases and J lost 8, with 18 bases in between. Germline CDR1 is LNHDA and CDR2 is SQIVND (reference sequence). The CDR3 is made up of 15 amino acids. CDR3 sequence (DNA): TGTGCCAGTAGTGTCCAGGGAGGCTTTCTCGAAAAACTGTTTTTT. This encodes CASSVQGGFLEKLFF. Variable domain in full (rest from reference TRBV19 and TRBJ1-4): DGGITQSPKYLFRKEGQNVTLSCEQNLNHDAMYWYRQDPGQGLRLIYYSQIVNDFQKGDIAEGYSVSREKKESFPLTVTSAQKNPTAFYLCASSVQGGFLEKLFFGSGTQLSVL.

This clone was seen more than once but under ten times. The chain links TRBV6-2 or TRBV6-3 to TRBJ1-1; a weak D match, TRBD1 (6 bases). In germline, CDR1 is MNHEY, CDR2 SVGEGT. Trimming left V 1 base short and J 5 bases short, with 11 bases between. CDR3 length equals 14 residues. The CDR3 DNA is TGTGCCAGCAGTTACTGGACAGAGGGTACTGAAGCTTTCTTT. Amino acids: CASSYWTEGTEAFF.

The V call is TRBV5-6, the J call TRBJ2-6; TRBD1 matches at 9 bases. V lost 7 bases and J lost 1; bases outside the gene matches: 3. The germline CDR1 and CDR2 sequences are SGHDT and YYEEEE. CDR3 length: 15 residues. The chain's CDR3 is CASGQGISGANVLTF. CDR3 DNA sequence: TGTGCCAGCGGACAGGGGATATCTGGGGCCAACGTCCTGACTTTC.

This clone was observed a handful of times. The chain recombines TRBV7-2 with TRBJ2-7, with D possibly matching TRBD2 (6 bases). The V gene lost 4 bases and the J gene lost 0 bases, with 13 bases spanning the gap. The CDR3 has 15 residues. Germline CDR1 reads SGHTA; CDR2 reads FQGNSA. The CDR3 is CASSYSGPTSYEQYF. As DNA, the CDR3 is TGTGCCAGCAGCTACAGCGGGCCTACCTCCTACGAGCAGTACTTC.

The chain employs TRBV7-2 and TRBJ2-1; D is possibly TRBD2 (5 bases). Germline V gene lookup returns CDR1 SGHTA and CDR2 FQGNSA. Trimming stripped 5 bases from V and 4 bases from J, with 27 bases between. This CDR3 has 19 residues. CDR3 region: CASSPVSFPRGLGYNEQFF. The CDR3 region has the DNA TGTGCCAGCAGCCCCGTGTCATTCCCCCGTGGACTCGGGTACAATGAGCAGTTCTTC.

V is TRBV9 and J is TRBJ2-2, with a tentative D call TRBD1 (6 bases). The length of the CDR3 is 17 residues. Germline CDR1 SGDLS, CDR2 YYNGEE. The germline V and J ends were trimmed by 2 bases and 5 bases, with 19 bases remaining between them. The DNA for the CDR3 is TGTGCCAGCAGCGTCAACCCCCCAGGGGTAGATACCGGGGAGCTGTTTTTT. The encoded protein is CASSVNPPGVDTGELFF.

The chain has TRBV12-3 or TRBV12-4 and TRBJ1-2; D is unresolved. The CDR3 is 13 residues long. V shed 2 bases and J shed 1 base, with 5 bases lying between them. The CDR3 reads CASSLMSNYGYTF. DNA of the CDR3: TGTGCCAGCAGTTTAATGAGTAACTATGGCTACACCTTC.

In this sample, this clone turned up once. The V call is TRBV14, the J call TRBJ1-1; D might be TRBD1 (5 bases). Germline V CDR1 and CDR2: SGHDN, FVKESK. V was pared by 1 base and J by 7 bases, with 13 bases between. The CDR3 is made up of 14 amino acids. Written as DNA, the CDR3 is TGTGCCAGCAGCCAAGCGAGGTCTCAGGGTGAAGCTTTCTTT. This encodes CASSQARSQGEAFF.

The chain uses TRBV5-6 and TRBJ2-7; the match to TRBD1 covers 7 bases. The CDR3 totals 15 residues. Looked up from germline, CDR1 is SGHDT and CDR2 is YYEEEE. J gave up 2 bases and V 0 bases, and 5 bases lay outside the gene matches. The CDR3 DNA reads as TGTGCCAGCAGCTTGGAACAGGGGTCAACCTACGAGCAGTACTTC. Encoded protein: CASSLEQGSTYEQYF.

The chain is built from TRBV30 and TRBJ1-3; 7 bases map to TRBD1. The CDR3 spans 16 residues. In germline, CDR1 is GTSNPN, CDR2 SVGIG (reference sequence). The J segment lost 3 bases and the V segment lost 2 bases, leaving 10 bases of the junction unmatched. CDR3 sequence (DNA): TGTGCCTGGAGTACCGGGACAGCCGCTGATGGAAACACCATATATTTT. Protein product: CAWSTGTAADGNTIYF.

The chain employs TRBV2 and TRBJ1-4; D remains unclear. The germline CDR1 and CDR2 sequences are SNHLY and FYNNEI. The CDR3 consists of 16 residues. V was clipped by 4 bases and J by 1 base, with 13 bases between them. CDR3 in amino acids: CASSAQGRKTNEKLFF. CDR3 DNA: TGTGCCAGCAGTGCTCAAGGACGGAAAACTAATGAAAAACTGTTTTTT.

The chain recombines TRBV27 with TRBJ2-3; D is ambiguous. CDR1 MNHEY and CDR2 SMNVEV come from the germline V gene (reference sequence). V was trimmed by 3 bases and J by 4 bases, leaving 5 bases between them. The CDR3 is 12 residues long. In DNA, the CDR3 is TGTGCCAGCAGTTTGAAGCCAGATACGCAGTATTTT. Its protein is CASSLKPDTQYF.

This rearrangement joins TRBV11-2 to TRBJ2-7; D may be TRBD1 (5 bases). The CDR3 loop spans 14 amino acids. Germline V gene data show CDR1 as SGHAT and CDR2 as FQNNGV. The V and J ends lost 1 base and 5 bases respectively, with 12 bases between them. CDR3 sequence: CASSLGQGLDEQYF. The CDR3 nucleotides read TGTGCCAGCAGCTTAGGCCAGGGCTTGGACGAGCAGTACTTC.

This chain joins TRBV15 and TRBJ2-7; TRBD2 matches 11 bases. This CDR3 has 16 amino acids. After removal of 5 bases from V and 5 bases from J, the junction contained 11 bases not matched to a gene. CDR1 is LNHNV and CDR2 is YYDKDF in the germline V gene (reference sequence). The CDR3 nucleotides are TGTGCCACCAGCCCTCCGGTAGCGGGAGGGCCCGACGAGCAGTACTTC. This translates into CATSPPVAGGPDEQYF.

The V call is TRBV11-3, the J call TRBJ2-7; a weak D match, TRBD2 (5 bases). V was trimmed by 1 base and J by 0 bases, leaving 16 bases between them. CDR1 SGHNT and CDR2 YENEEA come from the germline V gene. The CDR3 runs to 17 residues. DNA of the CDR3: TGTGCCAGCAGCTTAGTCCAATTGCGGGCTCACTCCTACGAGCAGTACTTC. Amino acids: CASSLVQLRAHSYEQYF.

V is TRBV6-5 and J is TRBJ2-3; D uncertain. This CDR3 has 11 residues. Deletions cut 7 bases from V and 3 bases from J, with 5 bases between. Germline V gives CDR1 MNHEY, CDR2 SVGAGI. The DNA for the CDR3 is TGTGCCAGCATCGGAACAGATACGCAGTATTTT. This gives the protein CASIGTDTQYF.

The chain recombines TRBV5-4 with TRBJ2-2, with D possibly matching TRBD1 (5 bases). Per the germline V gene, CDR1 is SGHNT and CDR2 is YYREEE (reference sequence). CDR3 length: 16 amino acids. Trimming shortened V by 6 bases and J by 2 bases, and 17 bases separated the two germline ends. Here the CDR3 reads CASNEARQGNTGELFF. Written as DNA, the CDR3 is TGTGCCAGCAACGAAGCGCGCCAGGGAAACACCGGGGAGCTGTTTTTT.

The chain couples TRBV12-3 or TRBV12-4 to TRBJ2-5; D remains unclear. CDR3 length: 11 residues. The V end was cut by 8 bases, the J end by 4 bases, with 8 bases between. CDR3 protein: CASGLAETQYF. CDR3 nucleotide sequence: TGTGCCAGCGGATTGGCAGAGACCCAGTACTTC.

The sample holds a few counts of this clone. This sequence joins TRBV19 and TRBJ1-2; the match to TRBD1 covers 8 bases. V was clipped by 3 bases and J by 5 bases; unmatched bases: 26. The V gene's germline CDR1 is LNHDA and CDR2 SQIVND (reference sequence). The CDR3 has 21 amino acids. This CDR3 reads CASSILAGGEFSPSAEYGYTF. Here the CDR3 DNA reads TGTGCCAGTAGTATCTTGGCAGGGGGCGAGTTCTCGCCTTCTGCAGAATATGGCTACACCTTC.

The chain combines TRBV10-3 with TRBJ1-1; D gene unclear. The CDR3 spans 13 residues. Per the germline V gene, CDR1 is ENHRY and CDR2 is SYGVKD. V was pared by 6 bases and J by 0 bases, with 8 bases between. This CDR3 is CAIRGEVNTEAFF. CDR3 coding DNA: TGTGCCATCAGAGGAGAGGTGAACACTGAAGCTTTCTTT.

This chain connects TRBV20-1 to TRBJ1-4, with no clear D. V gave up 3 bases and J gave up 6 bases, with 14 bases separating them. The CDR3 length is 14 residues. Looked up from germline, CDR1 is DFQATT and CDR2 is SNEGSKA (reference sequence). This CDR3 reads CSASSPLGDEKLFF. The CDR3 nucleotides are TGCAGTGCTAGTAGTCCGCTCGGTGATGAAAAACTGTTTTTT.

V is TRBV24-1 and J is TRBJ2-3; 7 positions match TRBD1. CDR3 size: 15 residues. Germline V lookup: CDR1 KGHDR, CDR2 SFDVKD. J gave up 6 bases and V 1 base, and 6 bases lay outside the gene matches. The CDR3 coding sequence is TGTGCCACCAGTGATTTTCCAGGGGGTTCGGATACGCAGTATTTT. It is translated as CATSDFPGGSDTQYF.

The chain couples TRBV12-3 or TRBV12-4 to TRBJ2-7; 8 nucleotides agree with TRBD1. The CDR3 consists of 13 residues. V was pared by 6 bases and J by 4 bases, with 5 bases of the junction left unmatched. The CDR3 DNA reads TGTGCCAGCAGCCGAGGACAGGGTTACGAGCAGTACTTC. This sequence encodes CASSRGQGYEQYF.